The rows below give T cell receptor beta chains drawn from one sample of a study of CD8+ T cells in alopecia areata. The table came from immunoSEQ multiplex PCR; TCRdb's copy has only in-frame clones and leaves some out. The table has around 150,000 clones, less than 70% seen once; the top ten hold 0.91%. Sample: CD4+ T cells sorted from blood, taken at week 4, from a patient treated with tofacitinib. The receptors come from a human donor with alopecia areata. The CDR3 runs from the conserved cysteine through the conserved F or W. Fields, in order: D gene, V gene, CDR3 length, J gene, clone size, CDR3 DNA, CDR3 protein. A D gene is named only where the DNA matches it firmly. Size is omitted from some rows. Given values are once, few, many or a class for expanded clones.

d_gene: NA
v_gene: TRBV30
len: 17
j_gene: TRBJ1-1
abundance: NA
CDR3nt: TGTGCCTGGAGTGTGGGACCAGGCCGACCCGTGCGCACTGAAGCTTTCTTT
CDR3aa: CAWSVGPGRPVRTEAFF

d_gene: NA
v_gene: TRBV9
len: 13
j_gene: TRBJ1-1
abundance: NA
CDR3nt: TGTGCCAGCAGCCCGACGGGATTCACTGAAGCTTTCTTT
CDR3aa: CASSPTGFTEAFF

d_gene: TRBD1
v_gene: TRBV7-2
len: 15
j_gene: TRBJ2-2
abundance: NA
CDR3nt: TGTGCCAGCAGCTTGGGGACAGGTCGGACCGGGGAGCTGTTTTTT
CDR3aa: CASSLGTGRTGELFF

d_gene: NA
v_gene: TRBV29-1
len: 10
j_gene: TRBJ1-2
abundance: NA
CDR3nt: TGCAGCGTTGAAGCGACAGCACCTTCCTTC
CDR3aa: CSVEATAPSF

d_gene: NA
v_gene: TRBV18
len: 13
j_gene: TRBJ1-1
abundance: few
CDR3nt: TGTGCCAGCTCACCACCGGGGGTGTTCGGAGCTTTCTTT
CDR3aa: CASSPPGVFGAFF

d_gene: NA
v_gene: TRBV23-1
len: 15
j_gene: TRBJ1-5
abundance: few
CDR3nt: TGCGCCAGCAGCCGCCCCGACACGGAGGTGCAGCCCCAGCATTTT
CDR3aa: CASSRPDTEVQPQHF

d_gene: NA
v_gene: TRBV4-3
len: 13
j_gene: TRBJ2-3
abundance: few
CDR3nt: TGCGCCAGCAGCCAAGTAGGAGCAGATACGCAGTATTTT
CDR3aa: CASSQVGADTQYF

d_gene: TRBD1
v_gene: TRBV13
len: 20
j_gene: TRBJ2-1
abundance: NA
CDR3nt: TGTGCCAGCAGCTTGCGCACACACAGGGGGACTGCCAGCTCCTACAATGAGCAGTTCTTC
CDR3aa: CASSLRTHRGTASSYNEQFF

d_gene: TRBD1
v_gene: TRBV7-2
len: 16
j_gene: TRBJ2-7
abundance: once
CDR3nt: TGTGCCAGCAGCTTAGCGGTGGACAGGGGCTCCCACGAGCAGTACTTC
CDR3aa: CASSLAVDRGSHEQYF

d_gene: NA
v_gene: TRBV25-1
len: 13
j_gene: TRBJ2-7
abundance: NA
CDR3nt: TGTGCCAGCAGTGACGGCAATTCCTACGAGCAGTACTTC
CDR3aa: CASSDGNSYEQYF

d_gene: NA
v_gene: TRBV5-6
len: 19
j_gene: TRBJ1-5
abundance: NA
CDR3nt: TGTGCCAGCAGCTTGGGCGGGGGAGGCAGTTGGAATAGCAATCAGCCCCAGCATTTT
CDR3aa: CASSLGGGGSWNSNQPQHF

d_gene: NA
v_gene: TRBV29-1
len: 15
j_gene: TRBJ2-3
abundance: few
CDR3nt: TGCAGCGTTGAAGAGGCGGGGGCCTCCACAGATACGCAGTATTTT
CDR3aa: CSVEEAGASTDTQYF

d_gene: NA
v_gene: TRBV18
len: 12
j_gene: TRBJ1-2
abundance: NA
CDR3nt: TGTGCCAGCTCACCATCGAGGGATGGCTACACCTTC
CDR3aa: CASSPSRDGYTF

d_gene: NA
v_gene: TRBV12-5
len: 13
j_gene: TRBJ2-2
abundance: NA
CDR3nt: TGTGCTAGTGCCCCTGGGAGATTTGGGGAGCTGTTTTTT
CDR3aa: CASAPGRFGELFF

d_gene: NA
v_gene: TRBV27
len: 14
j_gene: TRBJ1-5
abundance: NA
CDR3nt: TGTGCCAGCAGCCCTAGGGGGGGATATCAGCCCCAGCATTTT
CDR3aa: CASSPRGGYQPQHF

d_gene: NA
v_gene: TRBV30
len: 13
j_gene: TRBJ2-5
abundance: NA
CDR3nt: TGTGCCTGGACTAGGGGGTATGGAGAGACCCAGTACTTC
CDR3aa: CAWTRGYGETQYF

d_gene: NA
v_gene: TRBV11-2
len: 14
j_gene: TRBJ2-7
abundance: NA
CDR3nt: TGTGCCAGCAGCTTAGATCCGGGTTCCTACGAGCAGTACTTC
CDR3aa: CASSLDPGSYEQYF

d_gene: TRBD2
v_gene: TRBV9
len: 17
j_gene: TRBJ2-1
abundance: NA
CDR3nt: TGTGCCAGCAGCGTAGACCCAGCGGGGGGGCTTCGGAATGAGCAGTTCTTC
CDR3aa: CASSVDPAGGLRNEQFF

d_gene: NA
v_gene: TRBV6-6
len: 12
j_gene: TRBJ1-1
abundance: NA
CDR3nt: TGTGCCAGCACCTCGCCGGGGCGCGAAGCTTTCTTT
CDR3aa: CASTSPGREAFF

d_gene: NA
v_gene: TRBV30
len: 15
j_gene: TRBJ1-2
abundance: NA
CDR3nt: TGTGCCTGGAGTCCCTTGCGGGGGACGAACTATGGCTACACCTTC
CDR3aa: CAWSPLRGTNYGYTF

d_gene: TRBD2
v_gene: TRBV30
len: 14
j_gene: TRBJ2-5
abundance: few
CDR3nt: TGTGCCCGGACTAGCGGGGGGGAGAGGGAGACCCAGTACTTC
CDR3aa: CARTSGGERETQYF

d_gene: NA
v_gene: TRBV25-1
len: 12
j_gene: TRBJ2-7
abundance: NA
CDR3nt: TGTGCCAGCAGTGAGCGTGGGGAAGAGCAGTACTTC
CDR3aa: CASSERGEEQYF

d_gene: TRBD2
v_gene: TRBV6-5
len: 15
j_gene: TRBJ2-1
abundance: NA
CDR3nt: TGTGCCAGCAGCCAGCGGGGTAGCTCCTACAATGAGCAGTTCTTC
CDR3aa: CASSQRGSSYNEQFF

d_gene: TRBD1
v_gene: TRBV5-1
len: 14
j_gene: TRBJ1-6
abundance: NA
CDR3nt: TGCGCCAGCCGAGGGACAGAGGGGTATTCACCCCTCCACTTT
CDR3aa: CASRGTEGYSPLHF

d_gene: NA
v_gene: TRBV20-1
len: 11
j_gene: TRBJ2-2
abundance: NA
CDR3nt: TGCAGTGCCACAACGTCGGGGGAGCTGTTTTTT
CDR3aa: CSATTSGELFF

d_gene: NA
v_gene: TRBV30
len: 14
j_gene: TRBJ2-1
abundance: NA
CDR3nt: TGTGCCTGGAGTCTAGGTCAGACTAGGGATGAGCAGTTCTTC
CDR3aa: CAWSLGQTRDEQFF

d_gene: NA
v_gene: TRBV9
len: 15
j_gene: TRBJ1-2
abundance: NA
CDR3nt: TGTGCCAGCAGCGAGAGATGGGGGGGAGGCAATGGCTACACCTTC
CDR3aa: CASSERWGGGNGYTF

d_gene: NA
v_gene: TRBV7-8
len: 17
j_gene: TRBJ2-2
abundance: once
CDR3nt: TGTGCCAGCAGCTTAGGGCGTGGGCTACGGATCACCGGGGAGCTGTTTTTT
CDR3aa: CASSLGRGLRITGELFF

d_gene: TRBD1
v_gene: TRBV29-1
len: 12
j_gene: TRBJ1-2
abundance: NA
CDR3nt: TGCAGCGTCGTTGAACAGGGGAGAGGCTACACCTTC
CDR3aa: CSVVEQGRGYTF

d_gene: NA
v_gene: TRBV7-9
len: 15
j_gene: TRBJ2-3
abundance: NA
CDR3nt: TGTGCCAGCAGCTTCAGGGGGGTTTCCCCAGATACGCAGTATTTT
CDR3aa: CASSFRGVSPDTQYF

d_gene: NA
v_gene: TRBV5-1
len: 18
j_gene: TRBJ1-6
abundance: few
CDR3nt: TGCGCCAGCAGTTTACGTCGATCGGTCGGGACTGATAATTCACCCCTCCACTTT
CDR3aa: CASSLRRSVGTDNSPLHF

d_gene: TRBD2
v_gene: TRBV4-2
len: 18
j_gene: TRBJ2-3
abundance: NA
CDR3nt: TGTGCCAGCAGCCAAGACCCGGGGGGAACCTCTAGCACAGATACGCAGTATTTT
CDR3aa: CASSQDPGGTSSTDTQYF

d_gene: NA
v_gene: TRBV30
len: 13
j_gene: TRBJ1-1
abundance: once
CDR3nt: TGTGCCTGGAGGCGACAGACGAAGTCCGAAGCTTTCTTT
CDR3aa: CAWRRQTKSEAFF

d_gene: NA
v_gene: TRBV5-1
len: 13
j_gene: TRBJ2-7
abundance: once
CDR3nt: TGCGCCAGCAGCACTAGGACAGAAGACGAGCAGTACTTC
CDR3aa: CASSTRTEDEQYF

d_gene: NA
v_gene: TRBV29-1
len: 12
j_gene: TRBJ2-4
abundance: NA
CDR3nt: TGCAGCGTTGAATTGGTGAAAAACATTCAGTACTTC
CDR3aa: CSVELVKNIQYF

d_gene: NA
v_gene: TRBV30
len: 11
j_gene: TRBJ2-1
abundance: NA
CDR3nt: TGTGCCTGGAGTAGATCCAATGAGCAGTTCTTC
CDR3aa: CAWSRSNEQFF

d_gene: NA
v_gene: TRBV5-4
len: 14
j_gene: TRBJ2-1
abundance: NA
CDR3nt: TGTGCCAGCAGCCCGCCCCGAGATTCCAATGAGCAGTTCTTC
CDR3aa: CASSPPRDSNEQFF

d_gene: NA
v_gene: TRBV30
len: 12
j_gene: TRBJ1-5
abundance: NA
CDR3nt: TGTGCCTGGAACAGGGCACCACAGCCCCAGCATTTT
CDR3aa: CAWNRAPQPQHF

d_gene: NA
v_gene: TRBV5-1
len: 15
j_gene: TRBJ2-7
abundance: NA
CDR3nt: TGCGCCAGCAGCCCCCCCGGGGCGGATACCTACGAGCAGTACTTC
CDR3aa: CASSPPGADTYEQYF

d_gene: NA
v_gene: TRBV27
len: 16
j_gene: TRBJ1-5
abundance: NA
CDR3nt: TGTGCCAGCAGTTTAGAAGGGGGGTTCCGCAATCAGCCCCAGCATTTT
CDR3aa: CASSLEGGFRNQPQHF

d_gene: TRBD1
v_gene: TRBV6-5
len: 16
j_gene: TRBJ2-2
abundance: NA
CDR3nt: TGTGCCAGCAGTTACTCGGACAGGGGGAGCTCCGGGGAGCTGTTTTTT
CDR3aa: CASSYSDRGSSGELFF

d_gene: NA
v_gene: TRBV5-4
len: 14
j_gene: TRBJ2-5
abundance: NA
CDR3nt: TGTGCCAGCAGTTTACAGGGATTCACGGAGACCCAGTACTTC
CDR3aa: CASSLQGFTETQYF

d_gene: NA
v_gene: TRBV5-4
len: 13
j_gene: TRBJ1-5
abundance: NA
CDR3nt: TGTGCCAGCAGCTTAGACAGCAATCAGCCCCAGCATTTT
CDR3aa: CASSLDSNQPQHF

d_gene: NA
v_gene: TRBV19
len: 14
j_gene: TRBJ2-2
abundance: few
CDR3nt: TGTGCCAGTAACCACAAACGGAACACCGGGGAGCTGTTTTTT
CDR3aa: CASNHKRNTGELFF

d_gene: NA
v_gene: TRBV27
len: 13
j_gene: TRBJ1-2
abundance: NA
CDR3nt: TGTGCCAGCAGTTTGGCAGGGGCAAAGGGCTACACCTTC
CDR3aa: CASSLAGAKGYTF

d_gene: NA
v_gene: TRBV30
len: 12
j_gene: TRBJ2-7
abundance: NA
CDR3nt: TGTGCCTGGAATCATTTGAGGCGGGAGCAGTACTTC
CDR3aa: CAWNHLRREQYF

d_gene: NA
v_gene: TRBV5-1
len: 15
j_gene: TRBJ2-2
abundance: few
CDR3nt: TGCGCCAGCAGCTTGGGAAGGGACATAACCGGGGAGCTGTTTTTT
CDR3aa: CASSLGRDITGELFF

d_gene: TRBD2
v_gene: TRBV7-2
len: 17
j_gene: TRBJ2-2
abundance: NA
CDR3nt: TGTGCCAGCAGCTTAGATGGGACTAGGCAGAACACCGGGGAGCTGTTTTTT
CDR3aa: CASSLDGTRQNTGELFF

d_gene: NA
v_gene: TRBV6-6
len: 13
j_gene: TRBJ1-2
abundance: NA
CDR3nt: TGTGCCAGCAGAGTCCAGGGAACGGATGGCTACACCTTC
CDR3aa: CASRVQGTDGYTF

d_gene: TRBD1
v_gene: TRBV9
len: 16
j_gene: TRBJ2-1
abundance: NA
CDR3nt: TGTGCCAGCAGCGTAGAGGGACCAGGGGGCTACAATGAGCAGTTCTTC
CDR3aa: CASSVEGPGGYNEQFF

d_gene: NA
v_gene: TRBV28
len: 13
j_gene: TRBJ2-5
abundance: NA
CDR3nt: TGTGCCAGCAGTCTACCAGGGTTGGAGACCCAGTACTTC
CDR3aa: CASSLPGLETQYF